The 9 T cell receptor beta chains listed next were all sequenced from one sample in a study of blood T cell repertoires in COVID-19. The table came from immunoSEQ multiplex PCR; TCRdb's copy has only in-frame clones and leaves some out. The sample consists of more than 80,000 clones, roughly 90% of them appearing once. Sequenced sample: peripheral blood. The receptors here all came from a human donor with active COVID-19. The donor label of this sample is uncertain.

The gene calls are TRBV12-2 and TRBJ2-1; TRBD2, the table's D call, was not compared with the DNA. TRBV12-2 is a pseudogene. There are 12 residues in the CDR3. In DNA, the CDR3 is TGTGCAAGTCGCTTACGGTACAATGAGCAGTTCTTC. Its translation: CASRLRYNEQFF.

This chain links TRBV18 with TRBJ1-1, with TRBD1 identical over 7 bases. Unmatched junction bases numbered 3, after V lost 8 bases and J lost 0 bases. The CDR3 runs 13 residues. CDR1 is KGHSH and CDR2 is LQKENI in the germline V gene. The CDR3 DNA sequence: TGTGCCAGCGTGGGACAGTTGAACACTGAAGCTTTCTTT. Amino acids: CASVGQLNTEAFF.

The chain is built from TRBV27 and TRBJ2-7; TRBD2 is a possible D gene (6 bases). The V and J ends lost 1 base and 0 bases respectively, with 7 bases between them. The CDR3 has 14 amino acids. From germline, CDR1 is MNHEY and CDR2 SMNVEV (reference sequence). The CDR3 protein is CASSLFGGSYEQYF. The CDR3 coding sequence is TGTGCCAGCAGTTTATTCGGGGGCTCCTACGAGCAGTACTTC.

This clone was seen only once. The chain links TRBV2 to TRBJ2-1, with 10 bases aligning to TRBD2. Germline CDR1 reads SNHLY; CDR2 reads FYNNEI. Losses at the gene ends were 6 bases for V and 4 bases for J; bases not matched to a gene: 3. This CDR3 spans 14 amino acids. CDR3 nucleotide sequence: TGTGCCAGCAGCGGACTAGCGGATTACAATGAGCAGTTCTTC. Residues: CASSGLADYNEQFF.

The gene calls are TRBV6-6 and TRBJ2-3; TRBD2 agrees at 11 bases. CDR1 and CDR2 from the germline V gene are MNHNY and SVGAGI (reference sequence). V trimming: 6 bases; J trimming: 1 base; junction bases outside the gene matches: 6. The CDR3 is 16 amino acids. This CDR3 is CASRRLAGLRTDTQYF. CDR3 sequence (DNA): TGTGCCAGCAGGCGACTAGCGGGGCTACGCACAGATACGCAGTATTTT.

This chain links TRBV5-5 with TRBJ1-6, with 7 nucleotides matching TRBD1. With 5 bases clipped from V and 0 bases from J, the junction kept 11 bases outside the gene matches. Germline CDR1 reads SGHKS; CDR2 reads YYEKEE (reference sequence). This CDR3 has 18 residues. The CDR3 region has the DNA TGTGCCAGCAGTTATTCCTGGACAGGCAGCTCCTATAATTCACCCCTCCACTTT. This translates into CASSYSWTGSSYNSPLHF. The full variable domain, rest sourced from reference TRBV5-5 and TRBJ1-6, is DAGVTQSPTHLIKTRGQQVTLRCSPISGHKSVSWYQQVLGQGPQFIFQYYEKEERGRGNFPDRFSARQFPNYSSELNVNALLLGDSALYLCASSYSWTGSSYNSPLHFGNGTRLTVT.

This CDR3 reads CASSKHREATEAFF. The CDR3 region has the DNA TGTGCCAGCAGCAAACACAGGGAAGCCACTGAAGCTTTCTTT. J is TRBJ1-1 and V is TRBV5-4, with a weak D call TRBD1 (6 bases). V was trimmed by 4 bases and J by 4 bases, leaving 14 bases between them. The CDR3 runs to 14 residues. Germline V gives CDR1 SGHNT, CDR2 YYREEE (reference sequence).

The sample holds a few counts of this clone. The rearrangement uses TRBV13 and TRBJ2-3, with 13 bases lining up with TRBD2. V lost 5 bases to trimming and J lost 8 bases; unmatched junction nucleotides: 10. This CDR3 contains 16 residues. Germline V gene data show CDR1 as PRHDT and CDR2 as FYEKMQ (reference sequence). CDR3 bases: TGTGCCAGCAGCCCCAGTCGACTAGCGGGGGGAAGTACGCAGTATTTT. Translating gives CASSPSRLAGGSTQYF.

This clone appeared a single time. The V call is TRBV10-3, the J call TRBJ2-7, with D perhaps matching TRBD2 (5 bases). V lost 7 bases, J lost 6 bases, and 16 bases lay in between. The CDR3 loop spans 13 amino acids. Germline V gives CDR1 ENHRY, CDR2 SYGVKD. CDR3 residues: CAINPGEGSEQYF. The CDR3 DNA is TGTGCCATCAACCCCGGTGAGGGTTCCGAGCAGTACTTC.